This T cell receptor (beta chain) originates from a study of graft-versus-host responses after intestinal transplantation. Germline V gene data show CDR1 as MDHEN and CDR2 as SYDVKM. J was trimmed by 4 bases and V by 6 bases; bases with no gene match: 8. The CDR3 has 15 amino acids. Data came from immunoSEQ multiplex PCR; TCRdb stores just in-frame clones and leaves some out. Found here are about 6,800 clones, approximately 91% of them singletons; the top ten hold 4.9%. The material sequenced was PBMCs, taken roughly 89 days after transplant. This receptor was obtained from a human patient who received an intestinal transplant, so some T cells may come from the graft donor. The chain carries TRBV28 and TRBJ2-3, with 9 bases lining up with TRBD1. The DNA for the CDR3 is TGTGCCAGCAGCCCCCGGGACAGGGACTCAGATACGCAGTATTTT. Its translation: CASSPRDRDSDTQYF.